Reported below is one T cell receptor beta chain. Its recognized antigen is unknown. No base qualities exist here, and no much larger clone lies one base off it. Deletion took 4 bases off V and 7 bases off J, with a span of 5 bases between the germline ends. CDR1 is given as DFQATT and CDR2 as SNEGSKA, both from the germline V gene (reference sequence). The CDR3 spans 10 residues, from the cysteine through the phenylalanine. CDR3 DNA only is kept here, 30 bases in frame from base 1. This sample was taken from a study of technical replicates of blood from a few donors listed by TCRdb under 2017. Libraries were prepared through the immunoSEQ multiplex PCR assay. This is the immuneACCESS table as TCRdb keeps it, with only in-frame sequences that have V and J called. A part of the clones is gone; compared with another copy, unresolved V genes explain less than half, and the rest is unexplained. This sample lists under 65,000 clones; 92% were detected once. The ten top clones hold about 3.9% of the sample.

Specimen: PBMCs. The chain uses TRBV20-1 and TRBJ1-5, with no confident D gene call. The receptor was derived from a human donor in good health. Some clones in this sample may be carry-over from other donors' samples. The CDR3 corresponds to CSATGQPQHF. The DNA sequence reads TGCAGTGCTACGGGACAGCCCCAGCATTTT.